These T cell receptor beta chains were read from a single sample in a study of blood T cells in healthy people across ages. TCRdb independently ran MiXCR on the 5' RACE reads; one entry per CDR3 protein. The sample carries about 1.4 million distinct CDR3 sequences, approximately 63% recorded once. Sequenced sample: blood. All receptors come from a young man in good health. Both conserved end residues are part of each CDR3. Fields, in order: CDR3 length, J gene, V gene, CDR3 protein.

>15|TRBJ2-7|TRBV4-1
CASSQEALLSYEQYF
>13|TRBJ1-2|TRBV29-1
CSVERAGDHGYTF
>12|TRBJ2-7|TRBV3-1
CASSQVKHEQYF
>16|TRBJ2-3|TRBV2
CTSSAWDSLRTDTQYF
>16|TRBJ1-6|TRBV6-1
CASSDLIPGSNSPLHF
>13|TRBJ2-3|TRBV6-2/TRBV6-3
CASSYSDENTQYF
>14|TRBJ1-1|TRBV24-1
CATSHQQANTEAFF
>15|TRBJ1-5|TRBV4-1
CASRRNSDSNQPQHF
>15|TRBJ2-1|TRBV6-6
CASSPQLGGGNEQFF
>16|TRBJ1-6|TRBV7-2
CASSFDGQMQNSPLHF
>13|TRBJ1-2|TRBV25-1
CASSDVSVYGYTF
>9|TRBJ2-1|TRBV20-1
CSASFEQFF
>17|TRBJ2-6|TRBV5-1
CASSSGQGTRGANVLTF
>13|TRBJ2-1|TRBV7-2
CVSSYSQENEQFF
>13|TRBJ1-1|TRBV6-2/TRBV6-3
CASSDPTGTEAFF
>17|TRBJ2-1|TRBV9
CASSVVPLAGGLDEQFF
>13|.|TRBV27
CASGTSGGREQYF
>16|TRBJ2-3|TRBV28
CASSPPLSGSTDTQYF
>12|TRBJ2-1|TRBV27
CATKGGLNEQFF
>12|TRBJ2-1|TRBV13
CASSSPGLAWFF
>16|TRBJ2-6|TRBV28
CASTLEWGTGANVLTF
>13|TRBJ2-7|TRBV27
CASRPLARPEQYF
>15|TRBJ2-1|TRBV13
CASSLTAGTSNGQFF
>17|TRBJ2-1|TRBV4-3
CASSQDLAGGLGNEQFF
>16|TRBJ1-1|TRBV9
CASSVGQGGANTEAFF
>16|TRBJ2-1|TRBV6-5
CASRPDIPGPSGEQFF
>15|TRBJ1-2|TRBV9
CASSVEPAGNYGYTF
>14|TRBJ2-3|TRBV27
CASKSRAGTDTQYF
>14|TRBJ1-1|TRBV7-9
CASSLAALNTEAFF
>12|TRBJ1-5|TRBV2
CASSDHYQPQHF
>15|TRBJ2-5|TRBV6-1
CATDGRGALQETQYF
>14|.|TRBV28
CASSAWGGQAEQYF
>11|TRBJ1-1|TRBV30
CAWSLNTEAFF
>13|.|TRBV5-6
CASDDRGGFEQYF
>15|TRBJ1-2|TRBV14
CASSHIETGSSGYTF
>14|TRBJ2-3|TRBV6-1
CASRGYRGTDTQYF